The 15 T cell receptor beta chains below were found in one sample sequenced in a study of blood T cell repertoires in COVID-19. Assay: immunoSEQ multiplex PCR; the TCRdb copy retains only in-frame clones and omits some. The sample includes over 120,000 clones, approximately 79% seen only once; the top ten take less than 3%. The specimen sequenced was PBMCs or T cells enriched from blood (not recorded which). Receptor source: a woman aged 45-65 years who had recovered from COVID-19.

The CDR3 nucleotides read TGTGCCAGCAGAGCGGGACTGAGGAACACTGAAGCTTTCTTT. It translates to CASRAGLRNTEAFF. The chain joins TRBV2 to TRBJ1-1, with a weak D call TRBD1 (5 bases). The CDR3 runs to 14 residues. V shed 6 bases and J shed 1 base, with 12 bases lying between them. Germline V gene lookup returns CDR1 SNHLY and CDR2 FYNNEI.

This chain joins TRBV18 and TRBJ1-6; tentatively, D is TRBD1 (6 bases). The CDR3 totals 15 residues. CDR1 is KGHSH and CDR2 is LQKENI in the germline V gene. Trimming took off 4 bases at V and 5 bases at J, with 12 bases between the two ends. The CDR3 DNA reads as TGTGCCAGCTCACAAGCGGGACATCATAATTCACCCCTCCACTTT. This sequence encodes CASSQAGHHNSPLHF.

The rearrangement uses TRBV11-2 and TRBJ2-5; D unresolved. Germline V gives CDR1 SGHAT, CDR2 FQNNGV. The CDR3 contains 15 residues. Trimming removed 2 bases from V and 7 bases from J, with 17 bases in between. The CDR3: CASSLLRVNRLTQYF. DNA for the CDR3: TGTGCCAGCAGCTTACTTCGGGTAAATAGGCTGACCCAGTACTTC. Looking up the rest from reference TRBV11-2 and TRBJ2-5 gives the full variable domain: EAGVAQSPRYKIIEKRQSVAFWCNPISGHATLYWYQQILGQGPKLLIQFQNNGVVDDSQLPKDRFSAERLKGVDSTLKIQPAKLEDSAVYLCASSLLRVNRLTQYFGPGTRLLVL.

This clone was found a few times. The V gene is TRBV28, the J gene TRBJ1-6; D is perhaps TRBD1 (6 bases). The length of the CDR3 is 12 residues. Trimming left V 9 bases short and J 14 bases short, with 17 bases between. Germline lookup yields CDR1 MDHEN and CDR2 SYDVKM. CDR3 sequence reads: CARTDRFGSLHF. For the CDR3, the DNA is TGTGCCAGGACAGACAGGTTTGGGTCCCTCCACTTT.

CDR3 DNA sequence: TGTGCCAGCAGCGTGGGACAGGACTCGTCGCCCCAGCATTTT. Residues: CASSVGQDSSPQHF. The rearrangement joins TRBV9 to TRBJ1-5, with TRBD1 identical over 8 bases. The V and J ends lost 2 bases and 9 bases, in that order; junction bases with no gene match: 7. The CDR3 is 14 residues long. The germline gives CDR1 SGDLS, CDR2 YYNGEE.

The chain has TRBV7-3 and TRBJ2-3; 10 bases are a match to TRBD2. The ends lost 1 base at V and 4 bases at J; junction bases unmatched: 17. CDR3 size: 20 residues. Germline V gives CDR1 SGHTA, CDR2 FQGTGA. The CDR3 spells CASSLNPTGFASGGADTQYF. As DNA, the CDR3 is TGTGCCAGCAGCTTAAACCCGACAGGGTTCGCTAGCGGGGGTGCAGATACGCAGTATTTT.

The chain couples TRBV13 to TRBJ1-4; a possible D gene is TRBD1 (6 bases). Trimming took off 5 bases at V and 5 bases at J, with 9 bases between the two ends. The germline CDR1 and CDR2 sequences are PRHDT and FYEKMQ (reference sequence). This CDR3 has 13 residues. CDR3 DNA sequence: TGTGCCAGCAGCCGGGACAAAAATGAAAAACTGTTTTTT. Translated, it gives CASSRDKNEKLFF.

This chain links TRBV10-3 with TRBJ1-2, with 10 bases fitting TRBD1. Trimming cost V 6 bases and J 6 bases; bases outside gene matches: 4. Germline V CDR1 and CDR2: ENHRY, SYGVKD. This CDR3 region has 13 residues. The CDR3 sequence: CAIRGQGINGYTF. The CDR3 nucleotides are TGTGCCATCAGGGGACAGGGGATAAATGGCTACACCTTC.

The chain joins TRBV27 to TRBJ2-7; TRBD2 matches at 7 bases. Germline V gene data show CDR1 as MNHEY and CDR2 as SMNVEV (reference sequence). CDR3 length equals 14 residues. Unmatched junction bases numbered 6, after V lost 2 bases and J lost 5 bases. CDR3 nucleotide sequence: TGTGCCAGCAGTTTAGTGGGAGGGGTAGACGAGCAGTACTTC. It specifies CASSLVGGVDEQYF.

The gene calls are TRBV6-2 or TRBV6-3 and TRBJ2-7; 10 bases match TRBD2. The CDR3 is made up of 16 amino acids. The J segment lost 2 bases and the V segment lost 0 bases, leaving 4 bases of the junction unmatched. Germline-derived CDR1 and CDR2 are MNHEY and SVGEGT. The DNA of the CDR3 is TGTGCCAGCAGTTACTCGAGGAGCGGGAGGGCCTACGAGCAGTACTTC. It codes for CASSYSRSGRAYEQYF.

The chain combines TRBV5-1 with TRBJ1-4, with a weak D call TRBD1 (5 bases). There are 14 residues in the CDR3. Trimming removed 1 base at V and 4 bases at J, with 8 bases between. In germline, CDR1 is SGHRS, CDR2 YFSETQ. The CDR3 here is CASSLKQDNEKLFF. Here the CDR3 DNA reads TGCGCCAGCAGCTTGAAACAGGATAATGAAAAACTGTTTTTT. Filled out from reference TRBV5-1 and TRBJ1-4, the complete variable domain reads KAGVTQTPRYLIKTRGQQVTLSCSPISGHRSVSWYQQTPGQGLQFLFEYFSETQRNKGNFPGRFSGRQFSNSRSEMNVSTLELGDSALYLCASSLKQDNEKLFFGSGTQLSVL.

This clone was counted once. The rearrangement links TRBV5-1 to TRBJ1-2; TRBD1 might be the D (5 bases). V lost 0 bases and J lost 4, with 10 bases in between. The CDR3 is 14 residues long. Germline V gene sequence: CDR1 SGHRS, CDR2 YFSETQ. The CDR3: CASSLEGQSYGYTF. Written as DNA, the CDR3 is TGCGCCAGCAGCTTGGAGGGGCAAAGCTATGGCTACACCTTC.

This clone was observed a few times. The rearrangement uses TRBV6-4 and TRBJ1-6; perhaps TRBD1 as D (5 bases). Trimming pared 6 bases from V and 7 bases from J, leaving 13 bases between. The V gene's germline CDR1 is MRHNA and CDR2 SNTAGT. The CDR3 spans 14 residues. Written as DNA, the CDR3 is TGTGCCAGCAGCCCCGGGGGAGGGAATTCACCCCTCCACTTT. Encoded protein: CASSPGGGNSPLHF.

V and J are TRBV5-1 and TRBJ2-7; a possible D gene is TRBD2 (6 bases). The CDR3 is 13 amino acids. V lost 4 bases to trimming and J lost 7 bases, with 15 bases between them. The germline gives CDR1 SGHRS, CDR2 YFSETQ. DNA for the CDR3: TGCGCCAGCAGCCCGGGAGCGGGTACGGAGCAGTACTTC. As protein: CASSPGAGTEQYF.

The chain couples TRBV24-1 to TRBJ1-2; TRBD1 aligns across 7 bases. This CDR3 contains 12 residues. After removal of 0 bases from V and 14 bases from J, the junction contained 5 bases not matched to a gene. Germline assignment: CDR1 KGHDR and CDR2 SFDVKD. Written as DNA, the CDR3 is TGTGCCACCAGTGATTTGAAGGGGGCGCAAACCTTC. Encoded protein: CATSDLKGAQTF.